Detailed here is one T cell receptor (beta chain). The antigen it binds to is not known. Per-base quality was not reported, and no clone a single base away is much larger than it. Receptors were amplified or captured by the immunoSEQ multiplex PCR assay. RNA was extracted from all samples and reverse transcribed into cDNA, which served as template for TCR sequencing. SuperScript III was used for first-strand cDNA synthesis, primed with a 2:1 mix of oligo-dT and random hexamers. A synthetic immune receptor repertoire was used to measure amplification bias, and any remaining bias was corrected computationally. In the paper's pipeline: Raw reads were preprocessed for error removal, and CDR3 was defined according to IMGT conventions as running from the conserved cysteine to phenylalanine. To get clonality, Shannon entropy was normalized by log2 of the number of productive unique TCRs and the result was subtracted from 1. CD4 or CD8 identity of scalp clones was inferred by cross-referencing scalp TCRbeta sequences with sorted blood CD4 and CD8 repertoires. TCRdb obtained this table from immuneACCESS and retained in-frame rearrangements with V and J assigned. These tables miss some clones; where compared with another copy, unresolved V genes account for less than half of the shortfall, and the remainder is unexplained. V and J calls and clone size are as listed in that table; D and trimming were resolved from the DNA. The sample profile shows 80,000 or so clones; approximately 66% of them were found once. About 25% of the sample lies in the top ten.

Per the germline V gene, MDHEN is the CDR1 and SYDVKM is the CDR2. V lost 2 bases and J lost 0 bases; the stretch between them is 16 bases long. Its CDR3 holds 17 amino acids, cysteine through phenylalanine. Only CDR3 DNA is held: 51 bases, read in frame from base 1. The sample comes from a study of CD8+ T cells in alopecia areata (dated 2018 in TCRdb). In terms of the full investigation: Treated patients were enrolled in an open-label pilot trial of oral tofacitinib, 5 to 10 mg twice daily, for moderate-to-severe alopecia areata. Scalp clonality was compared among normal scalp (n=4), patchy alopecia areata scalp (n=8), and alopecia totalis/universalis scalp (n=8). Tofacitinib-treated patients had biopsies at baseline and at 4 and 24 weeks of treatment, with a later scalp biopsy in several patients. RNA was extracted with the PAXgene miRNA kit for fixed scalp, the miRNeasy kit for PBMCs, and the RNeasy kit for mouse skin. Amplification of TCRbeta CDR3 regions was done by immunoSEQ multiplex PCR using 35 Vbeta forward primers and 13 Jbeta reverse primers. Tofacitinib was given for 6 to 18 months, followed by 6 months of follow-up off drug to assess delayed response and recurrence. On the human side, TCRbeta sequencing was run on scalp tissue and on sorted CD4+ and CD8+ peripheral blood T cells from healthy controls and from alopecia areata patients with either patchy or totalis/universalis disease. To study T cell clonal expansion in alopecia areata, the researchers applied high-throughput TCRbeta sequencing to both the C3H/HeJ mouse model and human patients. Disease severity in treated patients was measured with the SALT score, which quantifies the percentage of affected scalp surface area.

The paper as a whole reports these results and caveats: Many expanded lesional clones persisted in scalp and blood during tofacitinib treatment, which may partly explain relapse after stopping treatment. The treated cohort was small, with a single nonresponder, so links between baseline CD8+ expansion and response need larger studies. Tofacitinib significantly decreased scalp clonality and the number of expanded CD8+ clones among the top 100 scalp clones. Shared TCR sequences between patients were less evident than in mice, which may be partly attributable to HLA diversity in the patient population. Higher clonality and more expanded CD8+ clones were observed in lesional scalp than in normal scalp, particularly in alopecia totalis/universalis, a finding suggestive of antigenic drive. Unlike mouse skin, which is dominated by gammadelta T cells, normal human skin has resident alphabeta T cells that are also sequenced, and this complicates analysis of the scalp TCR repertoire.

Sample time point, as interpreted from the label and publication: 20 to 30 weeks on oral tofacitinib. In the paper's terms, the treatment or condition label means: oral pan-JAK inhibitor, 5-10 mg twice daily. Peripheral blood and lesional scalp punch biopsies were obtained from patients with alopecia areata. After PBMCs were isolated by density centrifugation and stained for CD3, CD4 and CD8, a FACSAria was used to sort CD4+ and CD8+ T cells. The V and J segments used are TRBV28 and TRBJ1-1; the D gene identity is not certain. This clonotype was sampled from a human donor with alopecia areata. The sample consisted of CD8+ T cells sorted from blood, taken at week 24, from a patient treated with tofacitinib. CDR3 loop: CASSLLSGAFMNTEAFF. Here is the DNA: TGTGCCAGCAGTTTACTTTCAGGAGCCTTCATGAACACTGAAGCTTTCTTT.